This TCR beta chain came from a study of Graves' ophthalmopathy and Graves' hyperthyroidism. Only newly diagnosed hyperthyroidism patients aged 18 to 65, with under 2 months' duration, were enrolled. Germline-derived CDR1 and CDR2 are SGDLS and YYNGEE. The CDR3 has 14 amino acids. Trimming took off 4 bases at V and 3 bases at J, with 14 bases between the two ends. This clonotype was recorded a few times. Amplification from RNA transcripts yielded the TCR beta CDR3 regions. Amplification began with first-round RT-PCR using HTBI primers, then second-round multiplex PCR was performed. A single record per CDR3 protein comes from TCRdb applying MiXCR to the multiplex PCR reads. Among hundreds of thousands of distinct CDR3 sequences listed, approximately 22% were seen once.

J is TRBJ2-7 and V is TRBV9; D perhaps matches TRBD2 (6 bases). The sequenced material came from peripheral blood. The TCR comes from a woman between 18 and 29 years old with stable Graves' hyperthyroidism. Some clones in this sample may be carry-over from other donors' samples. CDR3: CASSPGGMDYEQYF. Written as DNA, the CDR3 is TGTGCCAGCAGCCCCGGAGGGATGGACTACGAGCAGTACTTC.